This TCR beta chain was documented in a study of brain T cells in children with intractable seizures. Overall study findings and caveats: Patients' HCMV serostatus was unknown; virus specificity rests on CDR3 similarity alone.

The repertoire was sequenced with immunoSEQ multiplex PCR; TCRdb's copy has only in-frame clones and lacks some. The sample lists around 38,000 clones; roughly 90% were seen once. Unmatched junction bases numbered 2, after V lost 2 bases and J lost 4 bases. CDR3 size: 15 residues. Germline V gives CDR1 LGHDT, CDR2 YNNKEL (reference sequence). About this clone: Its antigen is not identified.

The sequenced cases were selected for having the highest brain T cell transcript signatures. The source material was peripheral blood, sampled at surgery. This chain joins TRBV3-1 (or the pseudogene TRBV3-2) and TRBJ2-6; 7 bases are shared with TRBD1. The TCR was taken from a girl aged 2-10 years with tuberous sclerosis and intractable seizures. The CDR3 sequence: CASSQTGAGANVLTF. The CDR3 DNA is TGTGCCAGCAGCCAAACAGGGGCGGGGGCCAACGTCCTGACTTTC.